This TCR beta chain was documented in a study of memory CD4+ T cells and cytomegalovirus serostatus. Study at large: Healthy Belgian adult donors included roughly ten CMV-positive and some 24 CMV-negative people. Study observations and caveats: CD4+ memory repertoires contained about two fifths of the 164 reported CMV TCRbeta sequences.

Single viable CD3+CD4+CD8-CD45RO+ cells were sorted as the memory CD4+ T cells. Serostatus was set by detecting CMV pp150, pp28, p38, p52 IgG. Trimming removed 6 bases from V and 0 bases from J; junction bases left unmatched: 7. CDR3 size: 16 residues. Germline CDR1 is MNHEY and CDR2 is SVGAGI. On this clone: Its antigen is currently unknown.

Some clones are missing from TCRdb's copy, which holds only in-frame ones; the method was immunoSEQ multiplex PCR. The table includes about 64,000 clones, approximately 71% detected once. V gene TRBV6-5 combines with J gene TRBJ1-5; 8 nucleotides match TRBD1. The sample comprised memory CD4+ T cells from blood. This receptor was identified in an adult in good health and CMV-seronegative. CDR3 amino acids: CASRYGTGSSNQPQHF. The CDR3 region has the DNA TGTGCCAGCAGGTACGGGACAGGCAGTAGCAATCAGCCCCAGCATTTT.